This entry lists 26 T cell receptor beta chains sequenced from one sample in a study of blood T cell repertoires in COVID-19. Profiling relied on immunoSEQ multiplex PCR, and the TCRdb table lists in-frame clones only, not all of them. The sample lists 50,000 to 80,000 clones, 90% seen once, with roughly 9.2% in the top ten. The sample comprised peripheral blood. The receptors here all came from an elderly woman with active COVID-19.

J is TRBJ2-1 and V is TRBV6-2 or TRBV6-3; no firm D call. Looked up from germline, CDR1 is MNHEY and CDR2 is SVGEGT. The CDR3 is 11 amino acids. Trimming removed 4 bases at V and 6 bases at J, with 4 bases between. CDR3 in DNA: TGTGCCAGCAGTTCGTTCAATGAGCAGTTCTTC. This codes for CASSSFNEQFF.

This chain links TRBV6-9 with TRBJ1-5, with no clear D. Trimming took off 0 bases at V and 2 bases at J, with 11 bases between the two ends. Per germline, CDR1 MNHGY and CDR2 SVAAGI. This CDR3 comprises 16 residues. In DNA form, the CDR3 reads TGTGCCAGCAGTTATTCCATGGTAGTATGCAATCAGCCCCAGCATTTT. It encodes CASSYSMVVCNQPQHF.

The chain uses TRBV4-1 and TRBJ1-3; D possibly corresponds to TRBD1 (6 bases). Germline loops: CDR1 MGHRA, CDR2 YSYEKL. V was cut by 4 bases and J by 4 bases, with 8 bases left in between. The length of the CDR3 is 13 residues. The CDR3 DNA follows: TGCGCCAGCAGCCCAGGGGTGGGAAACACCATATATTTT. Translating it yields CASSPGVGNTIYF.

CDR3 sequence reads: CASSLTGEDTDTQYF. For the CDR3, the DNA is TGTGCCAGCAGTTTAACCGGAGAGGACACAGATACGCAGTATTTT. The chain employs TRBV28 and TRBJ2-3; D is unresolved. Trimming removed 2 bases from V and 2 bases from J, with 11 bases in between. Germline CDR1 MDHEN, CDR2 SYDVKM. CDR3 length: 15 amino acids.

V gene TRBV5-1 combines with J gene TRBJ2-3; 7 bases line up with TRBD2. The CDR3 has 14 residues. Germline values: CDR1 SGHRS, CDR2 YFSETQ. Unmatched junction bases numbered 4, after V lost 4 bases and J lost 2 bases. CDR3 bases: TGCGCCAGCAGCCCCGCGGGAGACACAGATACGCAGTATTTT. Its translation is CASSPAGDTDTQYF.

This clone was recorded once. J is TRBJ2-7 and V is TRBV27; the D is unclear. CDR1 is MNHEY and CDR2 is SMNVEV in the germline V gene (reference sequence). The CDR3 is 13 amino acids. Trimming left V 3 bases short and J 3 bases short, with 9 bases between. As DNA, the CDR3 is TGTGCCAGCAGTTTGGGCAGCTACTACGAGCAGTACTTC. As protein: CASSLGSYYEQYF.

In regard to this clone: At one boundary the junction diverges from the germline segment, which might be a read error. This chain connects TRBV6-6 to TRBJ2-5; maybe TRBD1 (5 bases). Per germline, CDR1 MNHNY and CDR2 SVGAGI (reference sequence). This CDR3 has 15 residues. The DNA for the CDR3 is TGTGCCAGCAGTTACGGCAGGGCTCCCCAAGAAACCCAGTACTTC. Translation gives CASSYGRAPQETQYF.

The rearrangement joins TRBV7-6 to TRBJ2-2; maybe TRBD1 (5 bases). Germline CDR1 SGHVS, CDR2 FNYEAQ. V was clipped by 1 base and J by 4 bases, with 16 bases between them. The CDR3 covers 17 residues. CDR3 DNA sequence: TGTGCCAGCAGCTTAGTATCAGGGAAGGGGTTCACCGGGGAGCTGTTTTTT. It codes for CASSLVSGKGFTGELFF.

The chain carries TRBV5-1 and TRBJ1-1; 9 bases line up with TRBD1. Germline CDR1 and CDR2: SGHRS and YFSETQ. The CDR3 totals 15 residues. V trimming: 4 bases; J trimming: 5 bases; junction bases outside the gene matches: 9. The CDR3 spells CASSNVPGQGTEAFF. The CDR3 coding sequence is TGCGCCAGCAGCAATGTCCCGGGACAGGGTACTGAAGCTTTCTTT.

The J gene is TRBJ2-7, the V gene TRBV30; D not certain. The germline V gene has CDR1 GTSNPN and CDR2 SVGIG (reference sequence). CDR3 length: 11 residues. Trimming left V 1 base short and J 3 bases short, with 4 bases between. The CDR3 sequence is CAWSANYEQYF. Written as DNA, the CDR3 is TGTGCCTGGAGTGCAAACTACGAGCAGTACTTC.

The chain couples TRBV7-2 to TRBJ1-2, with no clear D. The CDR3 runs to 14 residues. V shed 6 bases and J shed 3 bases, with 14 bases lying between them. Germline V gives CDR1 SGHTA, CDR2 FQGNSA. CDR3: CASSSTYVDYGYTF. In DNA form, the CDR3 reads TGTGCCAGCAGTTCAACGTATGTAGACTATGGCTACACCTTC.

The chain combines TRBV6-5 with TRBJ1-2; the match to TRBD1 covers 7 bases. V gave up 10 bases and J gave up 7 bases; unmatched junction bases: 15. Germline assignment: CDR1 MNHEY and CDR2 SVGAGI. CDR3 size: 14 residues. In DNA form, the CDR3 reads TGTGCCATCCAGTCCACGACAGGGAGCCTTGGCTACACCTTC. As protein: CAIQSTTGSLGYTF.

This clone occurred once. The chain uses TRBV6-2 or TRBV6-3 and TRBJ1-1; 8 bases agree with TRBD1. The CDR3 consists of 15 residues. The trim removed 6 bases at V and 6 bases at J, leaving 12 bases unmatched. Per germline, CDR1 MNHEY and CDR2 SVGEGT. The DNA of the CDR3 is TGTGCCAGCAGCTTAGTGGACAGGGCGTTACCTGAAGCTTTCTTT. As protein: CASSLVDRALPEAFF.

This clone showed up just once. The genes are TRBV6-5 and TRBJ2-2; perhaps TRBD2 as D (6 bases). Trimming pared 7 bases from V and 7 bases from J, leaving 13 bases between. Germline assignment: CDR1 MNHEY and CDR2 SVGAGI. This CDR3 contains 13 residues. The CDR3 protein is CASNREQGGELFF. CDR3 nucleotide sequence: TGTGCCAGCAACCGGGAGCAAGGCGGGGAGCTGTTTTTT.

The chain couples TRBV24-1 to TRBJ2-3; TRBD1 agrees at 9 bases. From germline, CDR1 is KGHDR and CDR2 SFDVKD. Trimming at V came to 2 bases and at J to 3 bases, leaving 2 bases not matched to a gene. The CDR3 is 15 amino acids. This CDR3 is CATSDSGTGTDTQYF. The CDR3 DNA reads TGTGCCACCAGTGATTCTGGGACAGGGACAGATACGCAGTATTTT.

DNA of the CDR3: TGTGCCAGCAGCCCCTCGATGACAGGGGCTAATGAAAAACTGTTTTTT. Its protein product is CASSPSMTGANEKLFF. V gene TRBV3-1 (or the pseudogene TRBV3-2) combines with J gene TRBJ1-4, with 8 bases fitting TRBD1. Germline CDR1 reads LGHDT; CDR2 reads YNNKEL (reference sequence). The CDR3 loop spans 16 amino acids. V shed 4 bases, J shed 3 bases, and the junction held 7 bases outside the gene matches.

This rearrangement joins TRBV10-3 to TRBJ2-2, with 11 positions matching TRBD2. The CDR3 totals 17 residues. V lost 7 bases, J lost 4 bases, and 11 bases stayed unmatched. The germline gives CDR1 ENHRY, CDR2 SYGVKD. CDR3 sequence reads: CAITNIPLAGGTGELFF. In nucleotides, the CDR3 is TGTGCCATCACTAATATTCCTCTAGCGGGGGGCACCGGGGAGCTGTTTTTT.

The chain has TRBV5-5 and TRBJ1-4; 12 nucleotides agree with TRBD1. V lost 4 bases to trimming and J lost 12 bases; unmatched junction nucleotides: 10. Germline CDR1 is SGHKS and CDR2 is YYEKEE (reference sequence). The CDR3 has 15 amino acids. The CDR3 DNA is TGTGCCAGCAGCCGGGGACAGGGGGCTATTCCGGAACTGTTTTTT. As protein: CASSRGQGAIPELFF. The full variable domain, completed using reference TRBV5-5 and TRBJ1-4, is DAGVTQSPTHLIKTRGQQVTLRCSPISGHKSVSWYQQVLGQGPQFIFQYYEKEERGRGNFPDRFSARQFPNYSSELNVNALLLGDSALYLCASSRGQGAIPELFFGSGTQLSVL.

The CDR3 DNA reads TGTGCCAGCTCCGAAGGGGTCTACGAGCAGTACTTC. This encodes CASSEGVYEQYF. The genes are TRBV25-1 and TRBJ2-7; perhaps TRBD1 as D (5 bases). Germline V gives CDR1 MGHDK, CDR2 SYGVNS. This CDR3 comprises 12 residues. V lost 8 bases and J 3 bases, leaving 11 bases between the germline ends.

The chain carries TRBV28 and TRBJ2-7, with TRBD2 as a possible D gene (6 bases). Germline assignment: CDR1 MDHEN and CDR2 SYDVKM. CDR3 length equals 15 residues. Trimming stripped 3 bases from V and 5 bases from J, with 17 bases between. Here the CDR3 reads CASSFPRELSNEQYF. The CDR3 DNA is TGTGCCAGCAGTTTTCCGCGGGAACTAAGCAACGAGCAGTACTTC.

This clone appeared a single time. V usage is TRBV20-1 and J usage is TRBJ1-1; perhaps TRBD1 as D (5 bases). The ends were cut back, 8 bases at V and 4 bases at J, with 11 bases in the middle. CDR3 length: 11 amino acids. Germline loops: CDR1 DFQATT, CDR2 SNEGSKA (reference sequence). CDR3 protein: CSTRVATEAFF. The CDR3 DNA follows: TGCAGTACCAGGGTGGCCACTGAAGCTTTCTTT.

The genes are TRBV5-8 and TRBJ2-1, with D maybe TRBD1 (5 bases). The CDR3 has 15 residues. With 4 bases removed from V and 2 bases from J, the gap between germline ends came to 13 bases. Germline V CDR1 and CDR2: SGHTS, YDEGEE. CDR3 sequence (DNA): TGTGCCAGCAGCGTTCAGGGTAGTCCCTACAATGAGCAGTTCTTC. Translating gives CASSVQGSPYNEQFF.

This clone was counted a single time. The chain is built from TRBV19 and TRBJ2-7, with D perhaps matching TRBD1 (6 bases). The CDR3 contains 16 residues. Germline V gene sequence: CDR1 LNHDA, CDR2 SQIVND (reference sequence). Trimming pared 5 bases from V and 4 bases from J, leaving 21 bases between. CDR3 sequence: CASSPTPPGAGYEQYF. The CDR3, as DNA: TGTGCCAGTAGTCCCACCCCCCCAGGGGCCGGATACGAGCAGTACTTC. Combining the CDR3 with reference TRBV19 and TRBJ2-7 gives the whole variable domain DGGITQSPKYLFRKEGQNVTLSCEQNLNHDAMYWYRQDPGQGLRLIYYSQIVNDFQKGDIAEGYSVSREKKESFPLTVTSAQKNPTAFYLCASSPTPPGAGYEQYFGPGTRLTVT.

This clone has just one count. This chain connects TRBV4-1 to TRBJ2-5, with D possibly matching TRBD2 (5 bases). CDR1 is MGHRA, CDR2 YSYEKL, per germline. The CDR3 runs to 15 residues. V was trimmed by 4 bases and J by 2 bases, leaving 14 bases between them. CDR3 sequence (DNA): TGCGCCAGCAGCCGTCTAACAAGCGGACAAGAGACCCAGTACTTC. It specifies CASSRLTSGQETQYF.

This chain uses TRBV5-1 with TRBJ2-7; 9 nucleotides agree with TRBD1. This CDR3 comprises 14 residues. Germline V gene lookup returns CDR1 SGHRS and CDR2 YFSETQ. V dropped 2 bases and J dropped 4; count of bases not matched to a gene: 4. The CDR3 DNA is TGCGCCAGCAGCTTACGACAGGGGGGATACGAGCAGTACTTC. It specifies CASSLRQGGYEQYF. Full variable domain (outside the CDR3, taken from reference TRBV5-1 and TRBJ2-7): KAGVTQTPRYLIKTRGQQVTLSCSPISGHRSVSWYQQTPGQGLQFLFEYFSETQRNKGNFPGRFSGRQFSNSRSEMNVSTLELGDSALYLCASSLRQGGYEQYFGPGTRLTVT.

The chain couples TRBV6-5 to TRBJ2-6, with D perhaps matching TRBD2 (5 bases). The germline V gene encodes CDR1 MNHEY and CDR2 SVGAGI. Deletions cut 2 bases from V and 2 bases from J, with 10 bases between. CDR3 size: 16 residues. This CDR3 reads CASSYDEGTGANVLTF. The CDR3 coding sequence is TGTGCCAGCAGTTACGATGAGGGCACTGGGGCCAACGTCCTGACTTTC.